The 14 T cell receptor beta chains in this list originate from one sample, sequenced in a study of cytomegalovirus exposure and HLA in healthy donors. PCR primers comprised 60 Vbeta and 13 Jbeta primers. Sequencing was performed with immunoSEQ multiplex PCR; in TCRdb, only in-frame clones are kept and a portion is missing. This sample has about 73,000 clones, with roughly 70% found just once. The sequenced material came from PBMCs. The receptors originated from a man between 65 and 79 years old in good health and CMV-seronegative.

The J gene is TRBJ1-5, the V gene TRBV2, with D perhaps matching TRBD1 (6 bases). Trimming stripped 11 bases from V and 5 bases from J, with 16 bases between. The CDR3 totals 13 residues. CDR1 is SNHLY, CDR2 FYNNEI, per germline. The CDR3, as DNA: TGTGCCGGCAATCAGGGGTTCCATCAGCCCCAGCATTTT. Encoded protein: CAGNQGFHQPQHF.

This clone has a single count. The rearrangement uses TRBV5-1 and TRBJ1-5, with TRBD1 identical over 7 bases. The CDR3 has 15 amino acids. The germline CDR1 and CDR2 sequences are SGHRS and YFSETQ. V lost 0 bases, J lost 5 bases, and 5 bases stayed unmatched. This chain's CDR3 is CASSLGGQPDQPQHF. CDR3 nucleotide sequence: TGCGCCAGCAGCTTGGGGGGACAGCCGGATCAGCCCCAGCATTTT. The full variable domain, in which reference TRBV5-1 and TRBJ1-5 provide the parts outside the CDR3, is KAGVTQTPRYLIKTRGQQVTLSCSPISGHRSVSWYQQTPGQGLQFLFEYFSETQRNKGNFPGRFSGRQFSNSRSEMNVSTLELGDSALYLCASSLGGQPDQPQHFGDGTRLSIL.

The chain carries TRBV6-6 and TRBJ2-7; TRBD2 matches at 10 bases. Per the germline V gene, CDR1 is MNHNY and CDR2 is SVGAGI (reference sequence). The CDR3 totals 15 residues. V lost 5 bases, J lost 3 bases, and 7 bases stayed unmatched. CDR3 amino acids: CASSPGLARVYEQYF. CDR3 DNA sequence: TGTGCCAGCAGTCCGGGACTAGCGAGAGTCTACGAGCAGTACTTC.

The gene calls are TRBV7-6 and TRBJ2-7; 8 nucleotides agree with TRBD1. Germline loops: CDR1 SGHVS, CDR2 FNYEAQ. The trim removed 4 bases at V and 2 bases at J, leaving 7 bases unmatched. The CDR3 loop spans 15 amino acids. CDR3 nucleotides: TGTGCCAGCAGCTCCGGACAGGGCGTCACCTACGAGCAGTACTTC. Amino acids: CASSSGQGVTYEQYF.

The CDR3, as DNA: TGTGCCAGCAGCGAACACCTACAGGGGGCGGGCACAGATACGCAGTATTTT. As protein: CASSEHLQGAGTDTQYF. This sequence joins TRBV7-2 and TRBJ2-3; 9 positions match TRBD1. The V gene's germline CDR1 is SGHTA and CDR2 FQGNSA. V trimming: 5 bases; J trimming: 1 base; junction bases outside the gene matches: 10. The CDR3 runs 17 residues.

This rearrangement joins TRBV6-5 to TRBJ1-1, with unresolved D. The germline V gene encodes CDR1 MNHEY and CDR2 SVGAGI. There are 13 residues in the CDR3. Trimming stripped 3 bases from V and 4 bases from J, with 9 bases between. The CDR3 spells CASSYFGSTEAFF. CDR3 sequence (DNA): TGTGCCAGCAGTTATTTTGGGAGCACTGAAGCTTTCTTT.

This clone appeared a few times. The rearrangement uses TRBV7-2 and TRBJ1-1; D gene ambiguous. Germline assignment: CDR1 SGHTA and CDR2 FQGNSA. The CDR3 is made up of 14 amino acids. Trimming took 2 bases from V and 7 from J, leaving 14 bases between them. This CDR3 is CASSLIGPGVEAFF. CDR3 in DNA: TGTGCCAGCAGCTTAATCGGTCCAGGCGTTGAAGCTTTCTTT.

CDR3 nucleotides: TGTGCCAGCAGAGAAATGGTCCCCTCCGGGACAGGGTCAAGCGGCTACACCTTC. As protein: CASREMVPSGTGSSGYTF. The chain recombines TRBV2 with TRBJ1-2, with 9 bases that match TRBD1. The CDR3 is made up of 18 amino acids. Losses at the gene ends were 6 bases for V and 8 bases for J; bases not matched to a gene: 22. Looked up from germline, CDR1 is SNHLY and CDR2 is FYNNEI.

The chain links TRBV27 to TRBJ1-2; 8 nucleotides line up with TRBD1. V shed 6 bases, J shed 0 bases, and the junction held 6 bases outside the gene matches. Germline CDR1 reads MNHEY; CDR2 reads SMNVEV (reference sequence). The CDR3 spans 15 residues. This chain's CDR3 is CASRIGQGSNYGYTF. CDR3 nucleotide sequence: TGTGCCAGCAGAATAGGACAGGGCTCTAACTATGGCTACACCTTC.

The V call is TRBV27, the J call TRBJ1-2, with 7 bases identical to TRBD1. V trimming: 2 bases; J trimming: 11 bases; junction bases outside the gene matches: 5. Germline CDR1 reads MNHEY; CDR2 reads SMNVEV (reference sequence). This CDR3 region has 12 residues. As DNA, the CDR3 is TGTGCCAGCAGTTTAAGGGGACAGATTTACACCTTC. It is translated as CASSLRGQIYTF.

The chain links TRBV19 to TRBJ2-2; 7 bases are shared with TRBD1. CDR1 is LNHDA, CDR2 SQIVND, per germline (reference sequence). CDR3 length equals 15 residues. Trimming at V came to 5 bases and at J to 6 bases, leaving 9 bases not matched to a gene. CDR3 sequence reads: CASSPLFQGAGELFF. The CDR3 region has the DNA TGTGCCAGTAGTCCCCTTTTCCAGGGGGCCGGGGAGCTGTTTTTT.

Details on this clone: Distinct nucleotide sequences in the sample also encode this CDR3. The J gene is TRBJ2-3, the V gene TRBV5-1, with TRBD1 matching 7 bases. J gave up 1 base and V 4 bases, and 3 bases lay outside the gene matches. The CDR3 loop spans 14 amino acids. Germline lookup yields CDR1 SGHRS and CDR2 YFSETQ. This CDR3 reads CASSRGQGTDTQYF. The CDR3 DNA sequence: TGCGCCAGCAGCCGTGGACAGGGCACAGATACGCAGTATTTT. The complete variable domain, with remaining parts taken from reference TRBV5-1 and TRBJ2-3, reads KAGVTQTPRYLIKTRGQQVTLSCSPISGHRSVSWYQQTPGQGLQFLFEYFSETQRNKGNFPGRFSGRQFSNSRSEMNVSTLELGDSALYLCASSRGQGTDTQYFGPGTRLTVL.

Only a few counts were recorded for this clone. The chain has TRBV28 and TRBJ2-3; D may be TRBD2 (6 bases). This CDR3 has 14 residues. The V and J ends lost 7 bases and 0 bases respectively, with 11 bases between them. CDR1 and CDR2 (germline): MDHEN, SYDVKM. CDR3 DNA sequence: TGTGCCAGCACTGCGGGACTTAGCACAGATACGCAGTATTTT. It yields the protein CASTAGLSTDTQYF.

The CDR3 DNA is TGTGCCAGCAAATTAGACTCTGAGACCCAGTACTTC. Its protein is CASKLDSETQYF. The gene calls are TRBV7-9 and TRBJ2-5, with D hard to call. The CDR3 totals 12 residues. The V gene lost 7 bases and the J gene lost 5 bases, with 11 bases spanning the gap. CDR1 is SEHNR and CDR2 is FQNEAQ in the germline V gene (reference sequence).